These T cell receptor beta chains were read from a single sample in a study of CD8 T cells in Susac syndrome. TCRdb passed the immunoSEQ multiplex PCR reads through MiXCR, listing each CDR3 protein once. The repertoire holds about 140,000 distinct CDR3 sequences, with 90% to 97% as singletons. Sequenced material: CD4+ T cells from PBMCs. The origin of the receptors is a human donor with Susac syndrome. CDR3s leave out the opening cysteine and the closing phenylalanine or tryptophan. The order of the fields is V gene, CDR3 protein.

V gene: TRBV13; CDR3 protein: ASSSPGTYGYT
V gene: TRBV7-9; CDR3 protein: ASRNSANYGYT
V gene: TRBV6-5; CDR3 protein: ASKIRVLDYGYT
V gene: TRBV11-1; CDR3 protein: ASSLEPRNNEQF
V gene: TRBV5-6; CDR3 protein: ASSSVGVYGYT
V gene: TRBV9; CDR3 protein: ATGQGLNTEAF
V gene: TRBV28; CDR3 protein: ASSLIGTSGYNEQF
V gene: TRBV6-6; CDR3 protein: ATIQGQGNEKLF
V gene: TRBV3-1; CDR3 protein: ASSHRRQAGELF
V gene: TRBV7-9; CDR3 protein: ASNLAGPTDTQY
V gene: TRBV25-1; CDR3 protein: ASSPTLGYGYT
V gene: TRBV18; CDR3 protein: ASSPGLAGNYGQDTQY
V gene: TRBV9; CDR3 protein: ASSVVGSTDTQY
V gene: TRBV12-3/TRBV12-4; CDR3 protein: ASSQKGGLSAQH
V gene: TRBV7-3; CDR3 protein: ASSLSGNSYEQY
V gene: TRBV20-1; CDR3 protein: SALLVKSYEQY
V gene: TRBV2; CDR3 protein: ASKVTGQPYGYT
V gene: TRBV2; CDR3 protein: ASARDRGYEQY
V gene: TRBV7-9; CDR3 protein: ASSLGLGSSYNEQF
V gene: TRBV2; CDR3 protein: ASRDIEKGGYYGYT
V gene: TRBV12-3/TRBV12-4; CDR3 protein: ASSLGTDYGYT
V gene: TRBV6-5; CDR3 protein: ASSPLPGQLGH
V gene: TRBV14; CDR3 protein: ASSQAQSAQY
V gene: TRBV18; CDR3 protein: ASSQALADREFWDEQF
V gene: TRBV7-9; CDR3 protein: AIGSSTDTQY
V gene: TRBV12-3/TRBV12-4; CDR3 protein: ASISASGANVLT
V gene: TRBV12-3/TRBV12-4; CDR3 protein: ASSPGRFYEQY
V gene: TRBV7-3; CDR3 protein: ASSPTGYTEAF
V gene: TRBV5-5; CDR3 protein: ASSMDTAEQY
V gene: TRBV20-1; CDR3 protein: SARLGSSWNTEAF
V gene: TRBV9; CDR3 protein: ASSPITGLTGELF
V gene: TRBV7-9; CDR3 protein: ASSLLPTGTEAF